This is a list of T cell receptor beta chains from one sample in a study of early stage breast cancer tumors. TCRdb keeps only in-frame clones here, not all; method: immunoSEQ multiplex PCR. The table records more than 13,000 clones, around 80% of them present only once. The sequencing input was normal breast tissue next to the tumor. These receptors were collected from a person in their fifties or sixties with breast cancer. Each CDR3 is given with its conserved first and last residue. D genes are given only for firm matches. Clone size is stated in some rows and not others, as once, few, many or a class when expanded.

NA,NA,12,TRBV9,TRBJ2-1,TGTGCCAGCAGCGCCAGGGAAAATGAGCAGTTCTTC,CASSARENEQFF
NA,TRBD1,15,TRBV14,TRBJ2-5,TGTGCCAGCAGCCAAGCAGGGGGTCTCATAGAGACCCAGTACTTC,CASSQAGGLIETQYF
NA,TRBD2,17,TRBV7-2,TRBJ2-1,TGTGCCAGCAGCTTACGCCCACTAGCGGGAGGGTTCAATGAGCAGTTCTTC,CASSLRPLAGGFNEQFF
once,NA,14,TRBV7-9,TRBJ1-1,TGTGCCAGCAGCTTTCCACCAGGGGTCACTGAAGCTTTCTTT,CASSFPPGVTEAFF
NA,NA,14,TRBV18,TRBJ2-7,TGTGCCAGCTCATCGCGTTCCCAGGCGCTCGAGCAGTACTTC,CASSSRSQALEQYF
NA,NA,15,TRBV7-9,TRBJ2-2,TGTGCCAGCAGCTTAGAAATAGCGCGCACCGGGGAGCTGTTTTTT,CASSLEIARTGELFF
NA,NA,15,TRBV6-6,TRBJ1-6,TGTGCCAGCAGTCGCGGAGGGCAGAATAATTCACCCCTCCACTTT,CASSRGGQNNSPLHF
NA,NA,15,TRBV28,TRBJ1-4,TGTGCCAGCAGTTTAGATAGGAGGTATAATGAAAAACTGTTTTTT,CASSLDRRYNEKLFF
NA,NA,12,TRBV29-1,TRBJ2-7,TGCAGCGTTGAAGGACAGGCCTACGAGCAGTACTTC,CSVEGQAYEQYF
NA,NA,13,TRBV28,TRBJ1-2,TGTGCCAGCAGTTTATCTCCAGGGCGAGGCTACACCTTC,CASSLSPGRGYTF
once,NA,16,TRBV28,TRBJ1-2,TGTGCCAGCAGCGTCTGGGGCCACCACCTTAACTATGGCTACACCTTC,CASSVWGHHLNYGYTF
NA,TRBD2,14,TRBV9,TRBJ2-7,TGTGCCAGCAGCGATAGCGGGGGGGGCTACGAGCAGTACTTC,CASSDSGGGYEQYF
NA,TRBD1,15,TRBV18,TRBJ1-2,TGTGCCAGCTCACCAGCCGGACAGGGGGGTTTTGGCTACACCTTC,CASSPAGQGGFGYTF
NA,NA,13,TRBV19,TRBJ1-5,TGTGCCAGTAGGGAGCTGTTCGGACAGCCCCAGCATTTT,CASRELFGQPQHF
NA,NA,17,TRBV21-1,TRBJ2-1,TGTGCCAGCAGCAAAACAGGGACTCGGGGGGGCAACAATGAGCAGTTCTTC,CASSKTGTRGGNNEQFF
few,NA,15,TRBV9,TRBJ1-2,TGTGCCAGCAGCGTAGAAGGAGGGGGGCCCTATGGCTACACCTTC,CASSVEGGGPYGYTF
NA,TRBD1,13,TRBV10-2,TRBJ1-5,TGCGCCAGCAGTTGGACAGGGACGCAGCCCCAGCATTTT,CASSWTGTQPQHF
NA,TRBD2,15,TRBV4-3,TRBJ2-7,TGCGCCAGCAGCCTTCTAGCGGGGGGGGCCTACGAGCAGTACTTC,CASSLLAGGAYEQYF
NA,NA,16,TRBV7-3,TRBJ2-7,TGTGCCAGCAGCTTAACGGCCGGGAGTCCCTCCTACGAGCAGTACTTC,CASSLTAGSPSYEQYF
NA,NA,17,TRBV4-3,TRBJ2-2,TGCGCCAGCAGCCAAGGGACGGGTGGGGTTGACACCGGGGAGCTGTTTTTT,CASSQGTGGVDTGELFF
NA,NA,17,TRBV28,TRBJ2-7,TGTGCCAGCAGTTTATACCACATGGAGGGTAACTCCTACGAGCAGTACTTC,CASSLYHMEGNSYEQYF
NA,TRBD1,16,TRBV7-2,TRBJ2-3,TGTGCCAGCAGCTCTGGACAGGGGGCTGCGGCAGATACGCAGTATTTT,CASSSGQGAAADTQYF
NA,TRBD2,19,TRBV6-1,TRBJ2-3,TGTGCCAGCAGTGATCTCAGCGGGAGGGCCCTATACGGCACAGATACGCAGTATTTT,CASSDLSGRALYGTDTQYF
NA,TRBD1,15,TRBV19,TRBJ2-7,TGTGCCAGTAGTATCAGACGGACAGGGGTCTACGAGCAGTACTTC,CASSIRRTGVYEQYF
NA,NA,15,TRBV5-4,TRBJ1-4,TGTGCCAGCAGCTTGGGTCGGGACATTAATGAAAAACTGTTTTTT,CASSLGRDINEKLFF
NA,NA,16,TRBV30,TRBJ1-2,TGTGCCTGGAGTGTACGACGACTGACAGTTAGCTATGGCTACACCTTC,CAWSVRRLTVSYGYTF
NA,NA,13,TRBV30,TRBJ1-5,TGTGCCTGGAGTGTTGGATGGGATCAGCCCCAGCATTTT,CAWSVGWDQPQHF
NA,TRBD2,14,TRBV5-8,TRBJ2-7,TGTGCCAGCAGCTGGACTAGCGGGAGATACGAGCAGTACTTC,CASSWTSGRYEQYF
few,NA,14,TRBV2,TRBJ1-3,TGTGCCAGCATGCTCGGGAATCCTGGAAACACCATATATTTT,CASMLGNPGNTIYF
NA,NA,16,TRBV5-5,TRBJ2-4,TGTGCCAGCAGCTTGGAAGCTCGCCGGGACTGGCAAATTCAGTACTTC,CASSLEARRDWQIQYF
NA,NA,13,TRBV15,TRBJ2-7,TGTGCCACCAGGTTGACACCCTCCTACGAGCAGTACTTC,CATRLTPSYEQYF
NA,TRBD2,14,TRBV7-9,TRBJ2-7,TGTGCCAGCAGCCTTAGCGGGGGGGCCTACGAGCAGTACTTC,CASSLSGGAYEQYF
once,NA,16,TRBV19,TRBJ1-2,TGTGCCACGAAACTGAAATCAGGGATATCGCACTATGGCTACACCTTC,CATKLKSGISHYGYTF
NA,NA,17,TRBV5-6,TRBJ2-6,TGTGCCAGCAGGGTGAGGGCCGGGGTTCCTGGGGCCAACGTCCTGACTTTC,CASRVRAGVPGANVLTF
NA,NA,14,TRBV5-1,TRBJ2-7,TGCGCCAGCAGCCAACAGACGGACTCCTACGAGCAGTACTTC,CASSQQTDSYEQYF
NA,TRBD2,17,TRBV11-2,TRBJ2-5,TGTGCCAGCAGCTCCGGGACTAGCGGGGGGCTGGGGGAGACCCAGTACTTC,CASSSGTSGGLGETQYF
NA,TRBD1,14,TRBV9,TRBJ2-2,TGTGCCAGCTGCCCGGACAGGTACACCGGGGAGCTGTTTTTT,CASCPDRYTGELFF
NA,NA,13,TRBV18,TRBJ2-2,TGTGCCAGCTCACCAGAGAGAACCGGGGAGCTGTTTTTT,CASSPERTGELFF
once,NA,16,TRBV7-2,TRBJ2-5,TGTGCCAGCAGCTTAAACGGGGGCCTCACCCAAGAGACCCAGTACTTC,CASSLNGGLTQETQYF
NA,TRBD1,15,TRBV27,TRBJ1-6,TGTGCCAGCAGTGAACGACAGGGGACGGAGTCACCCCTCCACTTT,CASSERQGTESPLHF
NA,NA,11,TRBV2,TRBJ2-7,TGTGCCAGTTTTGGGGGGTACGAGCAGTACTTC,CASFGGYEQYF
NA,NA,15,TRBV29-1,TRBJ1-1,TGCAGCGTGCGGAACCTGGGACAACTGAACACTGAAGCTTTCTTT,CSVRNLGQLNTEAFF
NA,TRBD1,16,TRBV5-3,TRBJ1-5,TGTGCCAGAAGCTTGTGGGACAGGGGGGACAATCAGCCCCAGCATTTT,CARSLWDRGDNQPQHF
NA,TRBD1,13,TRBV2,TRBJ2-7,TGTGCCAGCAGGCCCCAGGGGGTTTACGAGCAGTACTTC,CASRPQGVYEQYF
NA,TRBD2,18,TRBV11-2,TRBJ2-2,TGTGCCAGCAGCTTAGGGGGACTAGCGGGGCCGAACACCGGGGAGCTGTTTTTT,CASSLGGLAGPNTGELFF
NA,NA,17,TRBV4-3,TRBJ2-3,TGCGCCAGCAGCCAAGACTGGAGGGCCGCGAGTACAGAGTCGCAGTATTTT,CASSQDWRAASTESQYF
NA,TRBD2,15,TRBV6-5,TRBJ2-1,TGTGCCAGCAGTTCCCGGGAACTAGCGGACAATGAGCAGTTCTTC,CASSSRELADNEQFF
NA,TRBD2,17,TRBV18,TRBJ2-7,TGTGCCAGCTCACCGCCGGGACTAGCGGGAGGGCCCTCCGAGCAGTACTTC,CASSPPGLAGGPSEQYF
NA,NA,15,TRBV29-1,TRBJ2-1,TGCAGCGTTGGTCTGCCAGGTAGCTCCTACAATGAGCAGTTCTTC,CSVGLPGSSYNEQFF
NA,TRBD1,15,TRBV10-3,TRBJ1-4,TGTGCCGCCGGACAGGGGGCAGTGGGTAATGAAAAACTGTTTTTT,CAAGQGAVGNEKLFF
NA,NA,14,TRBV11-2,TRBJ1-6,TGTGCCAGCAGCTTAGTCAATGGAGGGTCACCCCTCCACTTT,CASSLVNGGSPLHF
NA,TRBD1,13,TRBV2,TRBJ1-2,TGTGCCAGAGCTGGGCAGGGGGGCTATGGCTACACCTTC,CARAGQGGYGYTF
once,TRBD2,18,TRBV11-2,TRBJ2-1,TGTGCCAGCAGCTTTCTTAGCGGGGGGGGGACTAGGCACAATGAGCAGTTCTTC,CASSFLSGGGTRHNEQFF
few,NA,13,TRBV5-1,TRBJ2-7,TGCGCCAGCAGCCCGGATGGGGGCTACGAGCAGTACTTC,CASSPDGGYEQYF
NA,TRBD1,15,TRBV7-9,TRBJ2-7,TGTGCCAGCACCCCGGAGGCAGGGGGCGCTTACGAGCAGTACTTC,CASTPEAGGAYEQYF
NA,NA,13,TRBV7-2,TRBJ2-5,TGTGCCAGCAGCCCACCTAATTTGGAGACCCAGTACTTC,CASSPPNLETQYF